A single sample gave rise to the 14 T cell receptor beta chains below, sequenced in a study of CD8 T cells in Susac syndrome. cDNA came from about 0.51 to 1 ug RNA primed by random hexamers. TCRdb itself ran the immunoSEQ multiplex PCR reads through MiXCR, one entry per CDR3 protein. The sample has a few hundred thousand distinct CDR3 sequences; more than 75% are singletons. The material sequenced was CD8+ T cells from PBMCs. The receptors here all came from a human donor with multiple sclerosis.

The chain combines TRBV7-9 with TRBJ2-3; D not certain. Germline CDR1 is SEHNR and CDR2 is FQNEAQ (reference sequence). This CDR3 spans 15 amino acids. Trimming removed 5 bases at V and 2 bases at J, with 14 bases between. This chain's CDR3 is CASSQINKLTDTQYF. CDR3 sequence (DNA): TGTGCCAGCAGCCAAATTAACAAACTCACAGATACGCAGTATTTT.

The rearrangement links TRBV9 to TRBJ2-3, with TRBD2 matching over 13 bases. This CDR3 is built from 17 residues. V lost 3 bases, J lost 5 bases, and 9 bases stayed unmatched. Germline V gene sequence: CDR1 SGDLS, CDR2 YYNGEE. CDR3 sequence (DNA): TGTGCCAGCAGCGATGCCCCGACTAGCGGGAGGATAGATACGCAGTATTTT. It encodes CASSDAPTSGRIDTQYF.

This chain joins TRBV5-6 and TRBJ2-1; 12 bases fit TRBD2. Losses at the gene ends were 4 bases for V and 6 bases for J; bases not matched to a gene: 5. In germline, CDR1 is SGHDT, CDR2 YYEEEE. This CDR3 is 15 amino acids long. CDR3 DNA: TGTGCCAGCAGCCCTGCTAGCGGGAGGGCCAATGAGCAGTTCTTC. It translates to CASSPASGRANEQFF.

This chain links TRBV7-8 with TRBJ2-3; D ambiguous. Germline CDR1 and CDR2: SGHVS and FQNEAQ. The V end lost 4 bases, the J end lost 0 bases, and 17 bases lay between the germline ends. CDR3 length: 17 amino acids. CDR3 loop: CASSSRPALSSTDTQYF. The CDR3 nucleotides are TGTGCCAGCAGCTCCCGACCCGCCCTTAGTAGCACAGATACGCAGTATTTT.

This clonotype showed up just once. The V and J genes are TRBV13 and TRBJ2-2, with D possibly matching TRBD1 (5 bases). V was shortened by 2 bases and J by 2 bases, with 15 bases between the two germline ends. The CDR3 extends over 17 amino acids. The germline gives CDR1 PRHDT, CDR2 FYEKMQ (reference sequence). CDR3 nucleotides: TGTGCCAGCAGCTTAATCGGTGGGCAGGGAAACACCGGGGAGCTGTTTTTT. It encodes CASSLIGGQGNTGELFF.

This clonotype was seen a few times. The chain recombines TRBV6-1 with TRBJ1-2; a weak D match, TRBD1 (5 bases). Germline V gene data show CDR1 as MNHNS and CDR2 as SASEGT. The CDR3 is 13 residues long. V shed 5 bases and J shed 8 bases, with 15 bases lying between them. CDR3 DNA sequence: TGTGCCAGCAGTTCCTGGACAAAAGAGGGCTACACCTTC. Translation: CASSSWTKEGYTF.

The gene calls are TRBV4-1 and TRBJ2-7, with D unclear. Germline V CDR1 and CDR2: MGHRA, YSYEKL. Trimming stripped 0 bases from V and 2 bases from J, with 8 bases between. The CDR3 length is 14 residues. The CDR3 region is CASSQDLRTYEQYF. The CDR3 DNA follows: TGCGCCAGCAGCCAAGATCTGCGGACCTACGAGCAGTACTTC.

The chain joins TRBV6-5 to TRBJ1-1; a weak D match, TRBD1 (6 bases). With 2 bases removed from V and 5 bases from J, the gap between germline ends came to 12 bases. The CDR3 sequence is 14 residues long. The germline gives CDR1 MNHEY, CDR2 SVGAGI. CDR3 sequence (DNA): TGTGCCAGCAGTTACAATGAGGGGGGGACTGAAGCTTTCTTT. Amino acid sequence: CASSYNEGGTEAFF.

This chain joins TRBV12-3 or TRBV12-4 and TRBJ2-7, with 11 bases lining up with TRBD2. With V trimmed by 1 base and J by 0 bases, 8 bases remained unmatched. This CDR3 comprises 18 residues. As DNA, the CDR3 is TGTGCCAGCAGTTTAGGTCTAGCGGGAGGCCTCAGCTCCTACGAGCAGTACTTC. Its protein is CASSLGLAGGLSSYEQYF.

The chain combines TRBV9 with TRBJ2-1; maybe TRBD1 (6 bases). V was cut by 4 bases and J by 5 bases, with 19 bases left in between. CDR1 is SGDLS, CDR2 YYNGEE, per germline. CDR3 length: 16 residues. The CDR3 DNA is TGTGCCAGCAGCACACCCACAGGGAGTGAGGACAATGAGCAGTTCTTC. This gives the protein CASSTPTGSEDNEQFF.

V usage is TRBV5-1 and J usage is TRBJ2-4; the D is unclear. CDR1 SGHRS and CDR2 YFSETQ come from the germline V gene. This CDR3 region has 16 residues. V lost 0 bases and J lost 0, with 10 bases in between. The CDR3 spells CASSLAGRPAKNIQYF. Written as DNA, the CDR3 is TGCGCCAGCAGCTTGGCCGGGCGCCCAGCCAAAAACATTCAGTACTTC. Full variable domain (outside the CDR3, taken from reference TRBV5-1 and TRBJ2-4): KAGVTQTPRYLIKTRGQQVTLSCSPISGHRSVSWYQQTPGQGLQFLFEYFSETQRNKGNFPGRFSGRQFSNSRSEMNVSTLELGDSALYLCASSLAGRPAKNIQYFGAGTRLSVL.

This clonotype was detected a few times. The rearrangement links TRBV28 to TRBJ2-2, with 7 nucleotides matching TRBD1. V shed 2 bases, J shed 0 bases, and the junction held 0 bases outside the gene matches. Per the germline V gene, CDR1 is MDHEN and CDR2 is SYDVKM. CDR3 size: 15 residues. CDR3 sequence reads: CASSLDRANTGELFF. CDR3 nucleotides: TGTGCCAGCAGTTTAGACAGGGCGAACACCGGGGAGCTGTTTTTT.

V usage is TRBV5-1 and J usage is TRBJ2-3, with 9 bases matching TRBD2. Germline assignment: CDR1 SGHRS and CDR2 YFSETQ. V gave up 3 bases and J gave up 2 bases; unmatched junction bases: 7. The CDR3 has 16 amino acids. The CDR3 DNA sequence: TGCGCCAGCAGCTCCTTACTAGCGGGCCTCACAGATACGCAGTATTTT. Its protein is CASSSLLAGLTDTQYF.

This clonotype was recorded only once. This rearrangement joins TRBV9 to TRBJ2-7; a weak D match, TRBD1 (5 bases). CDR3 length equals 15 residues. Germline CDR1 reads SGDLS; CDR2 reads YYNGEE. V lost 0 bases and J 3 bases, leaving 13 bases between the germline ends. The CDR3 bases are TGTGCCAGCAGCGTAGCTGTGGGGCAAGGCTACGAGCAGTACTTC. It codes for CASSVAVGQGYEQYF.